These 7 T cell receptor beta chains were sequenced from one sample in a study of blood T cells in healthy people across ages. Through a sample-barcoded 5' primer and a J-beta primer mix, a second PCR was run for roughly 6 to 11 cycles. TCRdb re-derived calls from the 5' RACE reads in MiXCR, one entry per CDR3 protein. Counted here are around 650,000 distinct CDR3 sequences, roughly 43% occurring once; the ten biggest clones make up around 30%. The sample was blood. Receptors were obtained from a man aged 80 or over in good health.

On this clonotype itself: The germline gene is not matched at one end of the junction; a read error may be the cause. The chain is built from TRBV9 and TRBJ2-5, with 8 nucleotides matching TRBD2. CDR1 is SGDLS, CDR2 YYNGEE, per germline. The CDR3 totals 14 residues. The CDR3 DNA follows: TGTGCCAGCAGCTCCGGGGGGGCTCAAGAGGCCCAGTACTTC. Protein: CASSSGGAQEAQYF.

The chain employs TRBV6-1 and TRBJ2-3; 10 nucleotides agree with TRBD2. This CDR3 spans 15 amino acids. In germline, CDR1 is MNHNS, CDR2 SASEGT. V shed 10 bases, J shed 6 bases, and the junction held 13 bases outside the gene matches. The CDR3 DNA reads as TGTGCCACCAAGGGTCAGCGGGGGGGCGGTGATACGCAGTATTTT. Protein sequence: CATKGQRGGGDTQYF.

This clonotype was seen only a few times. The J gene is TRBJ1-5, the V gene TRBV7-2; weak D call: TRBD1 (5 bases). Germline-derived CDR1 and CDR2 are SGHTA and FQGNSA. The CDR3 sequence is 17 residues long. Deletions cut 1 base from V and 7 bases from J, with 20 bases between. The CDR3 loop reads CASSLGSTGGLLQPQHF. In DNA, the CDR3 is TGTGCCAGCAGCTTAGGGTCAACCGGGGGACTGCTGCAGCCCCAGCATTTT.

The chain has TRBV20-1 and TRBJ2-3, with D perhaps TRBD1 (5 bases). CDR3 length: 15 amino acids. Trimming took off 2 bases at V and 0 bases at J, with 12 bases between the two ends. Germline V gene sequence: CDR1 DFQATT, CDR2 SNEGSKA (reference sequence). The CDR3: CSARHPRTSTDTQYF. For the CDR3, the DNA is TGCAGTGCTAGACACCCCAGGACAAGCACAGATACGCAGTATTTT.

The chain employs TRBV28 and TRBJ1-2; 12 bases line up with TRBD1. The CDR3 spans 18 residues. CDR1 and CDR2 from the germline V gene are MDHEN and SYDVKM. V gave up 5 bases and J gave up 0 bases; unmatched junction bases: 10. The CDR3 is CASSGAGQGAMPNYGYTF. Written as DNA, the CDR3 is TGTGCCAGCAGTGGGGCGGGACAGGGGGCGATGCCTAACTATGGCTACACCTTC.

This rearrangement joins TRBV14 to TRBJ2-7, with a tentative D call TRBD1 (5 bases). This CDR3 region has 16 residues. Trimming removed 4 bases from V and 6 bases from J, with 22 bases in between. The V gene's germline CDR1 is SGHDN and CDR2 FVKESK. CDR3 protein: CASSLRKGRYGGEQYF. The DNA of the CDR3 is TGTGCCAGCAGCCTACGAAAGGGGCGGTATGGTGGCGAGCAGTACTTC.

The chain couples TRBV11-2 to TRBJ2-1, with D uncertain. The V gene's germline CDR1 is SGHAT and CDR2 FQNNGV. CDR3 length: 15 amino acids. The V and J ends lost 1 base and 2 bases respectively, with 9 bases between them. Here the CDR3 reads CASSLGGSTYNEQFF. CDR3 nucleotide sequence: TGTGCCAGCAGCTTAGGAGGATCCACCTACAATGAGCAGTTCTTC.